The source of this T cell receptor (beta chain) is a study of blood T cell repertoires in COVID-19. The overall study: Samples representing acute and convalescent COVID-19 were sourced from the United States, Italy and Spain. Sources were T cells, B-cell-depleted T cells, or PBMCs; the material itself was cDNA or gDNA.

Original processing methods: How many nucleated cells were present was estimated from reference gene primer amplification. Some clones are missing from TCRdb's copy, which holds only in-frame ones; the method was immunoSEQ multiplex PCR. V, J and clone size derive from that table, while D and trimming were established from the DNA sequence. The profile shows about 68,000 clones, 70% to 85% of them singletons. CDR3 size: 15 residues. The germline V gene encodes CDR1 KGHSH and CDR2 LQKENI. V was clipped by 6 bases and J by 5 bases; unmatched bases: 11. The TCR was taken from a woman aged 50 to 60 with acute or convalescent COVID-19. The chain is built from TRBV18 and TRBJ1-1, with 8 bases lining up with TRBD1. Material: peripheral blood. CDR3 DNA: TGTGCCAGCTCGTTGAGACAGGGGTTGGGGACTGAAGCTTTCTTT. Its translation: CASSLRQGLGTEAFF.